This TCR beta chain comes out of a study of naive and memory T cell subsets. The length of the CDR3 is 12 residues. From germline, CDR1 is MNHEY and CDR2 SVGEGT. Trimming shortened V by 0 bases and J by 7 bases, and 7 bases separated the two germline ends. This clonotype was seen only a few times. Its antigen is not identified. An equimolar mix of two oligonucleotides served as the beta constant-region primer for TRBC1 and TRBC2. Ligated cDNA was amplified by four rounds of PCR with nested alpha and beta constant-region primers and SP2. TCRdb re-derived calls from the UMI-ligation and nested PCR reads in MiXCR, one entry per CDR3 protein. The repertoire holds tens of thousands of distinct CDR3 sequences, with about 11% as singletons. Study observations and caveats: Possibly reflecting memory cells re-expressing CD45RA, a few larger clonotypes occurred in naive repertoires, especially CD8. A clonotype means one alpha or beta sequence, not an alpha/beta pair.

The TCR comes from a human donor in good health. The specimen sequenced was naive CD4+ T cells from blood. V gene TRBV6-2 or TRBV6-3 combines with J gene TRBJ2-7; D ambiguous. The CDR3 here is CASSYSSSEQYF. The CDR3 nucleotides are TGTGCCAGCAGTTACTCGAGCAGTGAGCAGTACTTC.